Presented here are 30 T cell receptor beta chains from one specimen sequenced in a study of blood T cells in healthy people across ages. For the second PCR, which ran for 7 to 11 cycles, a sample-barcoded 5' primer and a J-beta primer mix were used. TCRdb redid the calling of the 5' RACE reads with MiXCR, one entry per CDR3 protein. The table records 760,000 or so distinct CDR3 sequences, 20% to 30% of them present only once. The sample was also linked to a second study, of T cells of mothers and their children.

The sequenced material came from blood. Every receptor here comes from a boy younger than 18 in good health.

This clonotype has only a few counts. The chain joins TRBV5-1 to TRBJ2-5; 8 bases match TRBD1. The J call is in doubt because the DNA end fits TRBJ2-7 better. This CDR3 is 13 amino acids long. Germline V lookup: CDR1 SGHRS, CDR2 YFSETQ. CDR3 coding DNA: TGCGCCAGCAGCTTTGGACAGGGCGACGAGCAGTACTTC. The encoded protein is CASSFGQGDEQYF.

This clonotype occurred a few times. This chain links TRBV6-6 with TRBJ2-7; TRBD1 aligns across 7 bases. The CDR3 length is 15 residues. The V gene end was trimmed by 2 bases and the J gene end by 4 bases; junction bases not matched to a gene: 8. The germline gives CDR1 MNHNY, CDR2 SVGAGI (reference sequence). CDR3 loop: CASSYRKGQYYEQYF. The CDR3 DNA is TGTGCCAGCAGTTACCGCAAGGGACAGTATTACGAGCAGTACTTC.

This clonotype was counted a few times. The rearrangement joins TRBV4-2 to TRBJ2-3; the match to TRBD1 covers 7 bases. Germline V gene sequence: CDR1 LGHNA, CDR2 YNFKEQ. The CDR3 is 17 amino acids. V trimming: 1 base; J trimming: 6 bases; junction bases outside the gene matches: 13. In nucleotides, the CDR3 is TGTGCCAGCAGCCAAGGGTTGGGACAGTCGCCTTTGGATACGCAGTATTTT. Translation gives CASSQGLGQSPLDTQYF.

This clonotype was found a few times. The chain recombines TRBV29-1 with TRBJ2-1, with 10 bases fitting TRBD1. V lost 3 bases to trimming and J lost 3 bases; unmatched junction nucleotides: 5. This CDR3 contains 15 residues. Germline lookup yields CDR1 SQVTM and CDR2 ANQGSEA. The CDR3 DNA reads as TGCAGCGTTGACCCGGGACAGGGGTACTACAATGAGCAGTTCTTC. Its protein product is CSVDPGQGYYNEQFF.

Only a few counts were recorded for this clonotype. For the CDR3, the DNA is TGTGCCAGCAGCCCGCCCGGGACAGGCCCCGGGGGCTACAATGAGCAGTTCTTC. This gives the protein CASSPPGTGPGGYNEQFF. This chain connects TRBV4-2 to TRBJ2-1, with 8 bases aligning to TRBD1. The germline V gene encodes CDR1 LGHNA and CDR2 YNFKEQ. Losses at the gene ends were 4 bases for V and 3 bases for J; bases not matched to a gene: 14. The CDR3 is 18 residues long.

V usage is TRBV13 and J usage is TRBJ2-7; 12 positions agree with TRBD2. CDR1 and CDR2 from the germline V gene are PRHDT and FYEKMQ (reference sequence). J gave up 6 bases and V 4 bases, and 7 bases lay outside the gene matches. This CDR3 comprises 15 residues. The CDR3 bases are TGTGCCAGCAGCTCCAACCCGGGACTAGCGGGCGAGCAGTACTTC. It is translated as CASSSNPGLAGEQYF.

The chain combines TRBV6-2 or TRBV6-3 with TRBJ1-1; 7 bases match TRBD1. The CDR3 contains 14 residues. V dropped 6 bases and J dropped 5; count of bases not matched to a gene: 9. Germline lookup yields CDR1 MNHEY and CDR2 SVGEGT. CDR3 sequence reads: CASRLEGGWTEAFF. The CDR3 DNA is TGTGCCAGCAGACTCGAAGGGGGCTGGACTGAAGCTTTCTTT.

The V call is TRBV7-9, the J call TRBJ2-7, with 9 bases matching TRBD1. The CDR3 has 15 amino acids. Trimming cost V 4 bases and J 3 bases; bases outside gene matches: 7. The germline CDR1 and CDR2 sequences are SEHNR and FQNEAQ (reference sequence). The CDR3 DNA follows: TGTGCCAGCAGCTCATCCGGGACAGGGTACTACGAGCAGTACTTC. This codes for CASSSSGTGYYEQYF.

The chain combines TRBV20-1 with TRBJ1-2; tentatively, D is TRBD1 (5 bases). The CDR3 runs to 12 residues. V was cut by 3 bases and J by 2 bases, with 7 bases left in between. Germline-derived CDR1 and CDR2 are DFQATT and SNEGSKA (reference sequence). CDR3 residues: CSARQGNYGYTF. CDR3 nucleotides: TGCAGTGCTAGGCAGGGAAACTATGGCTACACCTTC.

The rearrangement links TRBV29-1 to TRBJ2-5; perhaps TRBD1 as D (5 bases). This CDR3 contains 14 residues. The germline V gene encodes CDR1 SQVTM and CDR2 ANQGSEA. The V end lost 5 bases, the J end lost 0 bases, and 13 bases lay between the germline ends. The CDR3 nucleotides read TGCAGCGTTTTTGTGGGGCACTACCAAGAGACCCAGTACTTC. Translating it yields CSVFVGHYQETQYF.

The V gene is TRBV7-9, the J gene TRBJ2-5; perhaps TRBD2 as D (7 bases). Trimming pared 5 bases from V and 11 bases from J, leaving 21 bases between. Germline V CDR1 and CDR2: SEHNR, FQNEAQ (reference sequence). This CDR3 spans 14 amino acids. CDR3 loop: CASSPQNWGGKQYF. DNA for the CDR3: TGTGCCAGCAGCCCCCAGAATTGGGGGGGCAAGCAGTACTTC.

V gene TRBV25-1 combines with J gene TRBJ1-6; TRBD1 might be the D (5 bases). CDR1 and CDR2 (germline): MGHDK, SYGVNS. Trimming took off 6 bases at V and 9 bases at J, with 12 bases between the two ends. The CDR3 loop spans 13 amino acids. CDR3 coding DNA: TGTGCCAGCAGAGGGCTGGGGGTTTCACCCCTCCACTTT. The encoded protein is CASRGLGVSPLHF.

The chain links TRBV5-1 to TRBJ2-7; TRBD1 aligns across 9 bases. The V and J ends lost 1 base and 3 bases, in that order; junction bases with no gene match: 8. Germline V gene sequence: CDR1 SGHRS, CDR2 YFSETQ. The CDR3 has 16 amino acids. The CDR3 region has the DNA TGCGCCAGCAGCTTGCCACAGGGGGCCGAATTCTACGAGCAGTACTTC. Its translation: CASSLPQGAEFYEQYF.

V is TRBV29-1 and J is TRBJ2-7; D is perhaps TRBD1 or TRBD2 (5 bases each). Germline values: CDR1 SQVTM, CDR2 ANQGSEA. The CDR3 extends over 14 amino acids. The V gene lost 6 bases and the J gene lost 4 bases, with 19 bases spanning the gap. The CDR3 region has the DNA TGCAGCGTGCGGGTTGGCAGGGTTGCATACGAGCAGTACTTC. As protein: CSVRVGRVAYEQYF.

This chain connects TRBV4-2 to TRBJ2-3, with a tentative D call TRBD1 (6 bases). The CDR3 consists of 15 residues. Deletions cut 6 bases from V and 10 bases from J, with 23 bases between. Germline values: CDR1 LGHNA, CDR2 YNFKEQ. The CDR3 protein is CASSSAGVGGPSQYF. Here the CDR3 DNA reads TGTGCCAGCAGTTCAGCAGGTGTAGGGGGACCTTCGCAGTATTTT.

This clonotype turned up a few times. The V call is TRBV15, the J call TRBJ2-1, with D hard to call. Germline V gene sequence: CDR1 LNHNV, CDR2 YYDKDF (reference sequence). Between the trimmed V and J ends, which lost 1 base and 7 bases, there was a span of 5 bases. The CDR3 sequence is 12 residues long. This CDR3 reads CATSRGINEQFF. CDR3 coding DNA: TGTGCCACCAGCAGAGGTATAAATGAGCAGTTCTTC.

The chain uses TRBV6-2 or TRBV6-3 and TRBJ2-3; 8 bases are shared with TRBD2. After removal of 5 bases from V and 4 bases from J, the junction contained 17 bases not matched to a gene. The germline V gene encodes CDR1 MNHEY and CDR2 SVGEGT. The CDR3 length is 18 residues. The CDR3 coding sequence is TGTGCCAGCAGTACCCATCTCCCGGGACTAGATTCCGCAGATACGCAGTATTTT. Protein product: CASSTHLPGLDSADTQYF.

This clonotype turned up a few times. CDR3 residues: CASSDVGSGTNEQFF. CDR3 nucleotide sequence: TGCGCCAGCAGTGATGTCGGTAGCGGGACGAATGAGCAGTTCTTC. The rearrangement joins TRBV10-1 to TRBJ2-1; 8 bases agree with TRBD2. The V gene's germline CDR1 is WNHNN and CDR2 SYGVQD (reference sequence). This CDR3 has 15 amino acids. V gave up 3 bases and J gave up 7 bases; unmatched junction bases: 8.

This clonotype has just a few counts. The chain recombines TRBV6-4 with TRBJ1-2; 9 bases are a match to TRBD1. This CDR3 is built from 13 residues. Germline V gene lookup returns CDR1 MRHNA and CDR2 SNTAGT. After removal of 6 bases from V and 5 bases from J, the junction contained 4 bases not matched to a gene. The CDR3 nucleotides read TGTGCCAGCAGGGGGACAGGGCAATATGGCTACACCTTC. Its translation is CASRGTGQYGYTF.

This clonotype turned up a few times. The CDR3 spells CSVPEYNEQFF. CDR3 nucleotides: TGCAGCGTCCCCGAATACAATGAGCAGTTCTTC. V gene TRBV29-1 combines with J gene TRBJ2-1; D gene ambiguous. V lost 6 bases, J lost 4 bases, and 7 bases lay in between. Germline V gene lookup returns CDR1 SQVTM and CDR2 ANQGSEA. The CDR3 loop spans 11 amino acids.

The V and J genes are TRBV7-2 and TRBJ1-1; TRBD1 matches at 10 bases. The CDR3 is 14 amino acids. From germline, CDR1 is SGHTA and CDR2 FQGNSA. V lost 5 bases to trimming and J lost 10 bases; unmatched junction nucleotides: 10. The CDR3 sequence: CASSPGTGEGIAFF. For the CDR3, the DNA is TGTGCCAGCAGCCCTGGGACAGGGGAGGGAATAGCTTTCTTT.

This sequence joins TRBV14 and TRBJ2-7, with unresolved D. The germline V gene encodes CDR1 SGHDN and CDR2 FVKESK. Trimming pared 0 bases from V and 1 base from J, leaving 10 bases between. The CDR3 consists of 15 residues. In DNA, the CDR3 is TGTGCCAGCAGCCAAGAATCCGGGCTATCCTACGAGCAGTACTTC. Translation: CASSQESGLSYEQYF.

This clonotype occurred many times. The CDR3 spells CASSAQGGNSPLHF. CDR3 bases: TGTGCCAGCAGCGCACAGGGGGGGAATTCACCCCTCCACTTT. V and J are TRBV9 and TRBJ1-6; 8 nucleotides align to TRBD1. This CDR3 spans 14 amino acids. In germline, CDR1 is SGDLS, CDR2 YYNGEE. V shed 3 bases, J shed 7 bases, and the junction held 3 bases outside the gene matches.

The chain carries TRBV4-1 and TRBJ1-4, with a weak D call TRBD1 (5 bases). This CDR3 region has 15 residues. The germline gives CDR1 MGHRA, CDR2 YSYEKL. V lost 3 bases, J lost 8 bases, and 16 bases lay in between. CDR3 DNA sequence: TGCGCCAGCAGCCACCCTACCGGGGGTAGCGAAAAACTGTTTTTT. It translates to CASSHPTGGSEKLFF.

The chain has TRBV28 and TRBJ2-6; D not resolved. The CDR3 consists of 13 residues. Trimming removed 6 bases at V and 4 bases at J, with 7 bases between. Germline V CDR1 and CDR2: MDHEN, SYDVKM. The CDR3 coding sequence is TGTGCCAGCAGACGGTCGGGGGCCAACGTCCTGACTTTC. Its protein product is CASRRSGANVLTF.

This chain joins TRBV20-1 and TRBJ2-1; 10 bases are shared with TRBD1. V gave up 6 bases and J gave up 6 bases; unmatched junction bases: 8. Germline assignment: CDR1 DFQATT and CDR2 SNEGSKA (reference sequence). The CDR3 sequence is 14 residues long. The CDR3 loop reads CSAPPGTGVNEQFF. In DNA form, the CDR3 reads TGCAGTGCGCCGCCCGGGACAGGGGTCAATGAGCAGTTCTTC.

There are a few counts of this clonotype. The chain uses TRBV5-1 and TRBJ1-2, with no clear D. Looked up from germline, CDR1 is SGHRS and CDR2 is YFSETQ. The ends were cut back, 2 bases at V and 6 bases at J, with 11 bases in the middle. CDR3 length: 13 amino acids. The CDR3 DNA reads as TGCGCCAGCAGCTTACCGGGAGATAATGGCTACACCTTC. Protein: CASSLPGDNGYTF.

The chain links TRBV12-3 or TRBV12-4 to TRBJ1-5; maybe TRBD1 (6 bases). V was clipped by 4 bases and J by 0 bases, with 7 bases between them. This CDR3 region has 14 residues. CDR3 loop: CASSYRASNQPQHF. The CDR3, as DNA: TGTGCCAGCAGTTACAGGGCTAGCAATCAGCCCCAGCATTTT.

This clonotype was counted between two and nine times. The chain uses TRBV7-2 and TRBJ1-4, with 8 bases identical to TRBD1. V lost 3 bases, J lost 7 bases, and 4 bases stayed unmatched. The CDR3 covers 14 residues. Germline CDR1 SGHTA, CDR2 FQGNSA. CDR3 sequence: CASSLDRVREKLFF. CDR3 coding DNA: TGTGCCAGCAGCTTGGACAGGGTTCGTGAAAAACTGTTTTTT.

This clonotype has just a few counts. This rearrangement joins TRBV20-1 to TRBJ1-2, with no clear D. Trimming left V 5 bases short and J 0 bases short, with 13 bases between. This CDR3 region has 14 residues. The germline V gene encodes CDR1 DFQATT and CDR2 SNEGSKA (reference sequence). CDR3 sequence: CSAYGLRANYGYTF. CDR3 DNA: TGCAGTGCTTATGGACTGAGAGCTAACTATGGCTACACCTTC.